The 8 T cell receptor beta chains listed next were all sequenced from one sample in a study of blood T cell repertoires in COVID-19. Measured with immunoSEQ multiplex PCR; TCRdb has only the in-frame clones, and not every one. The table includes approximately 150,000 clones, around four fifths detected once. The specimen was peripheral blood. These receptors all come from a woman aged 80 or over with acute or convalescent COVID-19.

The V gene is TRBV7-2, the J gene TRBJ2-5, with 7 bases matching TRBD2. The junction had 12 bases not matched to a gene; V was cut back by 5 bases and J by 0 bases. The CDR3 spans 17 residues. Germline values: CDR1 SGHTA, CDR2 FQGNSA. CDR3 coding DNA: TGTGCCAGCAGCCCTGGGACTACCAGACCGGACCAAGAGACCCAGTACTTC. Translation: CASSPGTTRPDQETQYF.

The V and J genes are TRBV29-1 and TRBJ1-2; possible D gene TRBD1, 5 bases. The CDR3 is made up of 14 amino acids. Trimming removed 4 bases from V and 0 bases from J, with 12 bases in between. Germline-derived CDR1 and CDR2 are SQVTM and ANQGSEA. CDR3 sequence reads: CSVGGLRANYGYTF. The CDR3 DNA is TGCAGCGTTGGGGGACTCCGAGCTAACTATGGCTACACCTTC.

This clone was counted once. The rearrangement links TRBV28 to TRBJ1-5; 8 bases are shared with TRBD1. The CDR3 is made up of 14 amino acids. The V gene end was trimmed by 6 bases and the J gene end by 5 bases; junction bases not matched to a gene: 6. Germline CDR1 and CDR2: MDHEN and SYDVKM. This CDR3 is CASRLTGEYQPQHF. The CDR3 DNA is TGTGCCAGCAGACTGACAGGGGAATATCAGCCCCAGCATTTT. Based on the CDR3 plus reference TRBV28 and TRBJ1-5, the full variable domain is DVKVTQSSRYLVKRTGEKVFLECVQDMDHENMFWYRQDPGLGLRLIYFSYDVKMKEKGDIPEGYSVSREKKERFSLILESASTNQTSMYLCASRLTGEYQPQHFGDGTRLSIL.

This clone was picked up one time. J is TRBJ1-1 and V is TRBV29-1, with 9 bases aligning to TRBD1. After removal of 6 bases from V and 5 bases from J, the junction contained 4 bases not matched to a gene. This CDR3 is 12 amino acids long. Germline assignment: CDR1 SQVTM and CDR2 ANQGSEA. The CDR3 nucleotides read TGCAGCGTCGGGGACAGGGAGACTGAAGCTTTCTTT. The encoded protein is CSVGDRETEAFF.

The genes are TRBV4-3 and TRBJ2-7; D is uncertain. CDR3 length: 15 residues. Germline loops: CDR1 LGHNA, CDR2 YSLEER. V was shortened by 0 bases and J by 0 bases, with 9 bases between the two germline ends. The DNA of the CDR3 is TGCGCCAGCAGCCAAGATGCAGGCACCTCCTACGAGCAGTACTTC. Translating gives CASSQDAGTSYEQYF.

The chain has TRBV5-1 and TRBJ2-3, with D perhaps TRBD1 (5 bases). CDR3 length: 16 amino acids. CDR1 and CDR2 (germline): SGHRS, YFSETQ. V was shortened by 3 bases and J by 2 bases, with 16 bases between the two germline ends. CDR3 in amino acids: CASSSARQPDTDTQYF. CDR3 sequence (DNA): TGCGCCAGCAGCTCCGCCAGACAGCCAGACACAGATACGCAGTATTTT.

This chain uses TRBV30 with TRBJ1-6; the match to TRBD1 covers 8 bases. CDR1 GTSNPN and CDR2 SVGIG come from the germline V gene (reference sequence). The CDR3 runs 13 residues. Trimming took 3 bases from V and 9 from J; bases not matched to a gene: 4. The CDR3, as DNA: TGTGCCTGGAGACAGGGGGAAGGTTCACCCCTCCACTTT. Translating it yields CAWRQGEGSPLHF.

The chain joins TRBV4-1 to TRBJ1-2, with TRBD1 as a possible D gene (5 bases). The CDR3 covers 14 residues. Trimming shortened V by 1 base and J by 4 bases, and 10 bases separated the two germline ends. Germline CDR1 MGHRA, CDR2 YSYEKL. The CDR3 DNA sequence: TGCGCCAGCAGCCAAGGAACAGGTCCCTATGGCTACACCTTC. It codes for CASSQGTGPYGYTF.